The source of this T cell receptor (beta chain) is a study of shared clonotypes between healthy human individuals. As for the study in general: Each donor contributed plates that comprised three CD4 naive, three CD4 memory, two CD8 naive and one CD8 memory. The study, taken as a whole, reports: Naive subsets usually exceeded memory subsets in estimated richness. Incomplete sequencing of sorted subsets was indicated by rarefaction despite large depth. Across a handful of donors, naive CD4 shared about 5%, naive CD8 more than 3%, memory CD4 2.3%, memory CD8 0.4%.

V was shortened by 8 bases and J by 1 base, with 15 bases between the two germline ends. The CDR3 is 13 residues long. Germline CDR1 reads SQVTM; CDR2 reads ANQGSEA. As to this clone: What it binds is not known.

Repertoires were generated with immunoSEQ multiplex PCR, while TCRdb's copy carries only in-frame clones and drops some. Among just over 2,000,000 clones listed, over 85% were seen once. CD45RO-negative cells were positively selected for CCR7, leaving out terminally differentiated effector memory CD45RA+ cells. The sequence was collected from a man aged 18 to 35 in good health. Input material: naive CD8+ T cells sorted from blood. This chain connects TRBV29-1 to TRBJ2-7, with D unresolved. DNA for the CDR3: TGCAGCTTTACTAACTTTATTTCCTACGAGCAGTACTTC. Encoded protein: CSFTNFISYEQYF.